This T cell receptor (beta chain) is from a study of blood T cell repertoires in COVID-19. About the research overall: The United States, Italy and Spain were the sources of the acute and convalescent COVID-19 samples. The analysed material was cDNA or gDNA that came from T cells, B-cell-depleted T cells, or PBMCs.

Seattle patients were enrolled during active infection and followed longitudinally. The CDR3 has 16 residues. The junction had 3 bases not matched to a gene; V was cut back by 4 bases and J by 0 bases. Germline CDR1 is SGHRS and CDR2 is YFSETQ. Original processing notes: Quantification of nucleated cells was approximated via reference gene primer amplification. The repertoire was sequenced with immunoSEQ multiplex PCR; TCRdb's copy has only in-frame clones and lacks some. Clone size and V and J calls were adopted from that table, with D and trimming inferred from the DNA. Among approximately 61,000 clones listed, approximately 80% were seen once.

This TCR derives from a man aged 50-59 years with COVID-19, enrolled during active disease. The chain links TRBV5-1 to TRBJ2-2, with 10 positions matching TRBD2. The source material was peripheral blood. Here the CDR3 reads CASSVLAGANTGELFF. The CDR3 DNA reads TGCGCCAGCAGCGTTCTAGCGGGAGCGAACACCGGGGAGCTGTTTTTT. Using reference TRBV5-1 and TRBJ2-2 for the parts outside the CDR3, the full variable domain is KAGVTQTPRYLIKTRGQQVTLSCSPISGHRSVSWYQQTPGQGLQFLFEYFSETQRNKGNFPGRFSGRQFSNSRSEMNVSTLELGDSALYLCASSVLAGANTGELFFGEGSRLTVL.